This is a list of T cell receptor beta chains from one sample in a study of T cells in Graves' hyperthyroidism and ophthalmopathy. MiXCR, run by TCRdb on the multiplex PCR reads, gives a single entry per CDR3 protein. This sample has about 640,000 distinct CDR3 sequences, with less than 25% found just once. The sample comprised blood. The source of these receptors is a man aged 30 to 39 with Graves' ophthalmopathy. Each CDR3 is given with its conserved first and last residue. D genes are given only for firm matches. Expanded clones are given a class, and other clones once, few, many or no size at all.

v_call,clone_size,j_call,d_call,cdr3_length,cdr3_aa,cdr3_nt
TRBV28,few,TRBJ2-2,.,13,CATRRRGPGELFF,TGTGCCACCAGAAGGCGGGGACCCGGGGAGCTGTTTTTT
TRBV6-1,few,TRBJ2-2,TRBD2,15,CASSETSGSAGELFF,TGTGCCAGCAGTGAAACTAGCGGGAGTGCCGGGGAGCTGTTTTTT
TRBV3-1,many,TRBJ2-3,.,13,CASAGSGEDTQYF,TGTGCCAGCGCGGGGTCAGGCGAAGATACGCAGTATTTT
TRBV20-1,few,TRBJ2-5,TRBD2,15,CSASRTSGTRETQYF,TGCAGTGCTAGTCGGACTAGCGGAACCCGAGAGACCCAGTACTTC
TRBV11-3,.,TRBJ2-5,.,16,CASSLGAGSPQETQYF,TGTGCCAGCAGCTTAGGCGCGGGATCTCCCCAAGAGACCCAGTACTTC
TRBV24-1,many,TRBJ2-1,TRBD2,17,CATSDPGLAGDYNEQFF,TGTGCCACCAGTGATCCCGGACTAGCGGGAGACTACAATGAGCAGTTCTTC
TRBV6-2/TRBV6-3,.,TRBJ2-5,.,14,CATDPLTGGETQYF,TGTGCCACCGACCCCCTGACAGGCGGCGAGACCCAGTACTTC
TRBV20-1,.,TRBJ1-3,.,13,CSARAPMENTIYF,TGCAGTGCTAGAGCACCCATGGAGAACACCATATATTTT
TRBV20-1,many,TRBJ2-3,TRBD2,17,CSASLSFSSGRTDTQYF,TGCAGTGCTAGTCTCTCCTTCTCTAGCGGGAGAACAGATACGCAGTATTTT
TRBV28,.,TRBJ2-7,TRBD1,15,CASREGQELSYEQYF,TGTGCCAGCAGGGAGGGACAGGAACTCTCCTACGAGCAGTACTTC
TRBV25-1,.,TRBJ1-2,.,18,CASSERDRQNPAHYGYTF,TGTGCCAGCAGTGAAAGGGATCGACAGAACCCCGCTCACTATGGCTACACCTTC
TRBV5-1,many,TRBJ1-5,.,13,CASSLSGEQPQHF,TGCGCCAGCAGCTTGTCAGGGGAACAGCCCCAGCATTTT
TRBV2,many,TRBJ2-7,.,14,CASRPLTGYYEQYF,TGTGCCAGCAGGCCCCTGACAGGCTACTACGAGCAGTACTTC
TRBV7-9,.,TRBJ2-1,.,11,CAKRGLNEQFF,TGTGCCAAGAGGGGTTTGAATGAGCAGTTCTTC
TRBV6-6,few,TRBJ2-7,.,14,CASSYRADSYEQYF,TGTGCCAGCAGTTACAGGGCAGACTCCTACGAGCAGTACTTC
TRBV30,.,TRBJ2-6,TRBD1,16,CAWKGQVGSGANVLTF,TGTGCCTGGAAGGGACAGGTTGGCTCTGGGGCCAACGTCCTGACTTTC
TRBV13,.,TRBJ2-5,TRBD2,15,CASSLSAGVQETQYF,TGTGCCAGCAGCTTATCAGCGGGAGTACAGGAGACCCAGTACTTC
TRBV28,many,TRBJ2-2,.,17,CASSSPSGATNTGELFF,TGTGCCAGCAGTTCCCCCTCGGGGGCGACGAACACCGGGGAGCTGTTTTTT
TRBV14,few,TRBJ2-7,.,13,CASSLRAFYEQYF,TGTGCCAGCAGCTTACGGGCCTTTTACGAGCAGTACTTC
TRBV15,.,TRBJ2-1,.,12,CATSRTLHEQFF,TGTGCCACCAGCAGGACCTTACATGAGCAGTTCTTC
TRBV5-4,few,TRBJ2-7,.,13,CASSLGLHYEQYF,TGTGCCAGCAGCTTGGGACTCCACTACGAGCAGTACTTC
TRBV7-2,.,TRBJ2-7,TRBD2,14,CASSLDRTSAEQYF,TGTGCCAGCAGCTTAGATAGGACTAGCGCCGAGCAGTACTTC
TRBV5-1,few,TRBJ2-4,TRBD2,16,CASSTAGGPMLNIQYF,TGCGCCAGCAGCACAGCGGGAGGGCCAATGTTAAACATTCAGTACTTC
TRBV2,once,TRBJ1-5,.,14,CASSERGAGQPQHF,TGTGCCAGCAGTGAACGGGGGGCCGGTCAGCCCCAGCATTTT
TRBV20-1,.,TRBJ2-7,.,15,CSAREFGRDLYEQYF,TGCAGTGCTAGAGAGTTTGGGCGGGACCTCTACGAGCAGTACTTC
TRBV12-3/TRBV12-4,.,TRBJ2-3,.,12,CASSLDTPWLYF,TGTGCCAGCAGCTTGGACACGCCGTGGTTGTATTTT
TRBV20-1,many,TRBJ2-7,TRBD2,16,CSATPTTSDFKGEQYF,TGCAGTGCCACGCCCACCACTAGCGACTTTAAGGGCGAGCAGTACTTC
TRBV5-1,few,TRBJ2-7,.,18,CASSFDPLLSRDPYEQYF,TGCGCCAGCAGCTTCGATCCCCTTCTAAGCCGAGACCCCTACGAGCAGTACTTC
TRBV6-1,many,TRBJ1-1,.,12,CASSERGVEAFF,TGTGCCAGCAGTGAACGAGGAGTTGAAGCTTTCTTT
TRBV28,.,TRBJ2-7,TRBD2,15,CASRGQREVTYEQYF,TGTGCCAGCAGAGGGCAGCGGGAGGTAACCTACGAGCAGTACTTC
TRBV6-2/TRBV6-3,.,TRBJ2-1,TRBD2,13,CASKAGVGNEQFF,TGTGCCAGCAAGGCGGGAGTGGGTAATGAGCAGTTCTTC
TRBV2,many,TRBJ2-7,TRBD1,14,CASGAWDRTYEQYF,TGTGCCAGCGGGGCATGGGACAGAACCTACGAGCAGTACTTC
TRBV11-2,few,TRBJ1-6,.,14,CASSPTDSNSPLHF,TGTGCCAGCAGCCCCACCGACAGTAATTCACCCCTCCACTTT